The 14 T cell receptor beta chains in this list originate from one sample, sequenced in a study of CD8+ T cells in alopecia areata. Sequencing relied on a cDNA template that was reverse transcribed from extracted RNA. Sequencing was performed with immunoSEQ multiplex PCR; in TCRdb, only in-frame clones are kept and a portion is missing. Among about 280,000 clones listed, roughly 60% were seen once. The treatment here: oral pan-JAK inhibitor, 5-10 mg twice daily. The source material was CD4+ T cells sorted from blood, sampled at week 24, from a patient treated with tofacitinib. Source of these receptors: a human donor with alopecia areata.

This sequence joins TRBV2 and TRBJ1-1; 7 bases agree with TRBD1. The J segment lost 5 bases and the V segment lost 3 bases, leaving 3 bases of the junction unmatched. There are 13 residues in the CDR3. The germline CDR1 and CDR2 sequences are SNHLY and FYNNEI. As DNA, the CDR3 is TGTGCCAGCAGTGAGGACAGGCGGACTGAAGCTTTCTTT. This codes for CASSEDRRTEAFF.

CDR3 in amino acids: CASSPRWGGSSYEQYF. DNA for the CDR3: TGTGCCAGCAGCCCACGGTGGGGAGGGAGCTCCTACGAGCAGTACTTC. The chain uses TRBV7-8 and TRBJ2-7; 7 bases align to TRBD2. The CDR3 has 16 residues. The V segment lost 5 bases and the J segment 0 bases; nucleotides outside the gene matches: 10. From germline, CDR1 is SGHVS and CDR2 FQNEAQ.

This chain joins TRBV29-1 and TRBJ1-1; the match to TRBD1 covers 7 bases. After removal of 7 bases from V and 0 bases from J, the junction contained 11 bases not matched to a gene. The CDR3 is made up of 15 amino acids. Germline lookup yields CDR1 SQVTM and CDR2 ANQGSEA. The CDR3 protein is CSGTRTGDMNTEAFF. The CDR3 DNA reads TGCAGCGGAACTCGGACAGGAGACATGAACACTGAAGCTTTCTTT.

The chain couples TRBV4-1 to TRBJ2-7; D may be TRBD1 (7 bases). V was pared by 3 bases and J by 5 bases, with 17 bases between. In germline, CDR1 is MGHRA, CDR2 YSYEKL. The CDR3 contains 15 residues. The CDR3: CASSQRDSPPHEQYF. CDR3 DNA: TGCGCCAGCAGCCAGCGGGACAGTCCCCCACACGAGCAGTACTTC.

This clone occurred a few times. This CDR3 reads CASSTFGMNTEAFF. DNA for the CDR3: TGTGCCAGTAGTACCTTCGGTATGAACACTGAAGCTTTCTTT. The chain uses TRBV19 and TRBJ1-1; D is undetermined. Trimming pared 4 bases from V and 0 bases from J, leaving 9 bases between. The germline V gene has CDR1 LNHDA and CDR2 SQIVND (reference sequence). The length of the CDR3 is 14 residues. Based on the CDR3 plus reference TRBV19 and TRBJ1-1, the full variable domain is DGGITQSPKYLFRKEGQNVTLSCEQNLNHDAMYWYRQDPGQGLRLIYYSQIVNDFQKGDIAEGYSVSREKKESFPLTVTSAQKNPTAFYLCASSTFGMNTEAFFGQGTRLTVV.

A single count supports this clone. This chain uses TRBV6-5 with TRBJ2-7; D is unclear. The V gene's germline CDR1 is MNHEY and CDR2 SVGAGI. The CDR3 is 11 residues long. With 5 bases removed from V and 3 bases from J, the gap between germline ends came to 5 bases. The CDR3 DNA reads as TGTGCCAGCAGTGAAATCTACGAGCAGTACTTC. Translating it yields CASSEIYEQYF.

CDR3 DNA: TGTGCCAGCAGCGGCCCTTCACCAAATAATTCACCCCTCCACTTT. Its translation is CASSGPSPNNSPLHF. This sequence joins TRBV6-6 and TRBJ1-6; the D is unclear. V was trimmed by 6 bases and J by 5 bases, leaving 14 bases between them. The germline V gene has CDR1 MNHNY and CDR2 SVGAGI (reference sequence). This CDR3 has 15 residues.

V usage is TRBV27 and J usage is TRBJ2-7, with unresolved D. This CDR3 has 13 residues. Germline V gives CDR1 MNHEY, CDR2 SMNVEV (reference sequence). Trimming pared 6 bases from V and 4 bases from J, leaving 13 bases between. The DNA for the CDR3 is TGTGCCAGCAGCGGGCCTACCGGGTACGAGCAGTACTTC. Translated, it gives CASSGPTGYEQYF.

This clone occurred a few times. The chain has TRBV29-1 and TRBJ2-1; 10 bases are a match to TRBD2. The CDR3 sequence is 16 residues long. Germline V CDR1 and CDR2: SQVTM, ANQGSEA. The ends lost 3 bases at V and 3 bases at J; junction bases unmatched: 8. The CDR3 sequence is CSVERSGGVVYNEQFF. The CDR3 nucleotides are TGCAGCGTTGAGCGGAGCGGGGGGGTAGTCTACAATGAGCAGTTCTTC.

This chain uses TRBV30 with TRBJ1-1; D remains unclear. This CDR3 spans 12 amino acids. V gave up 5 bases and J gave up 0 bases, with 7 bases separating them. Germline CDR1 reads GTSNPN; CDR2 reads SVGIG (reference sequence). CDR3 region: CAWVIMNTEAFF. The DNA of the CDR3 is TGTGCCTGGGTGATAATGAACACTGAAGCTTTCTTT.

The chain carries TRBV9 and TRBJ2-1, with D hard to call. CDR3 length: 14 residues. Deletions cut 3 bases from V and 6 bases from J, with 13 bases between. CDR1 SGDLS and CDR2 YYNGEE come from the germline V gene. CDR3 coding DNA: TGTGCCAGCAGCGCTTCGTCAGCTACCAATGAGCAGTTCTTC. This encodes CASSASSATNEQFF.

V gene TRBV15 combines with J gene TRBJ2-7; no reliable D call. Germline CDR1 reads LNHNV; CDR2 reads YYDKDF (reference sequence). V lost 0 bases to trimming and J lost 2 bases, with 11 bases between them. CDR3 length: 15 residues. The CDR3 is CATSRDRGRTYEQYF. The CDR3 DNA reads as TGTGCCACCAGCAGAGATCGTGGTCGGACCTACGAGCAGTACTTC.

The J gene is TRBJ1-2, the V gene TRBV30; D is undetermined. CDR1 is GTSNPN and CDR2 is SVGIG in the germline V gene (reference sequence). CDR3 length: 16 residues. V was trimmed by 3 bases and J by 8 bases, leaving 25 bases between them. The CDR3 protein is CAWSYTPTRARWGYTF. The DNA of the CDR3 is TGTGCCTGGAGCTATACCCCAACCCGGGCCCGTTGGGGCTACACCTTC.

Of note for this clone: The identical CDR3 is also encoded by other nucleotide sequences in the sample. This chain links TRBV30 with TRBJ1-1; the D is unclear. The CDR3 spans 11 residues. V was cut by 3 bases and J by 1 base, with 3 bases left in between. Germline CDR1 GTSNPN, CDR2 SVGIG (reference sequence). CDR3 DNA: TGTGCCTGGAGGTCGAACACTGAAGCTTTCTTT. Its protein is CAWRSNTEAFF.